This T cell receptor (beta chain) was sequenced for a study of T-cell reconstitution after alpha-beta-depleted transplantation in children. The CDR3 totals 17 residues. Germline assignment: CDR1 MNHEY and CDR2 SMNVEV (reference sequence). V was clipped by 4 bases and J by 8 bases; unmatched bases: 17. Preparation of the TCRbeta library used unique molecular identifiers. Each CDR3 protein is one row after TCRdb ran MiXCR on the PCR reads. The sample has about 540,000 distinct CDR3 sequences, approximately 20% seen once. The sample consisted of PBMCs from the stem cell graft donor, taken from the stem cell graft. The gene calls are TRBV27 and TRBJ2-1, with 7 bases lining up with TRBD1. The sequence was collected from a human donor who donated a stem cell graft to a child with acute lymphoblastic leukemia. CDR3 sequence (DNA): TGTGCCAGCAGTTCCAGGGACAGTCGTCGCCCGCTTGATGAGCAGTTCTTC. It codes for CASSSRDSRRPLDEQFF.